Below are 15 T cell receptor beta chains sequenced from a single sample in a study of blood T cell repertoires in COVID-19. Some clones are missing from TCRdb's copy, which holds only in-frame ones; the method was immunoSEQ multiplex PCR. The profile shows about 130,000 clones, 80% to 90% of them singletons. Sequenced sample: PBMCs or T cells enriched from blood (not recorded which). These receptors were collected from a man aged 35 to 55 with acute COVID-19.

This chain connects TRBV28 to TRBJ1-6; D remains unclear. V was cut by 6 bases and J by 5 bases, with 11 bases left in between. The CDR3 has 14 amino acids. Germline V gives CDR1 MDHEN, CDR2 SYDVKM. The CDR3 DNA follows: TGTGCCAGCAGACCCGGCGGGAATAATTCACCCCTCCACTTT. As protein: CASRPGGNNSPLHF. The full variable domain, with the rest looked up from reference TRBV28 and TRBJ1-6, is DVKVTQSSRYLVKRTGEKVFLECVQDMDHENMFWYRQDPGLGLRLIYFSYDVKMKEKGDIPEGYSVSREKKERFSLILESASTNQTSMYLCASRPGGNNSPLHFGNGTRLTVT.

This sequence joins TRBV5-4 and TRBJ2-5; D is perhaps TRBD1 (6 bases). Per the germline V gene, CDR1 is SGHNT and CDR2 is YYREEE (reference sequence). This CDR3 has 19 residues. Trimming left V 1 base short and J 6 bases short, with 28 bases between. CDR3 in amino acids: CASSLRGLGREEELKTQYF. DNA of the CDR3: TGTGCCAGCAGCTTGAGGGGGTTGGGCCGCGAGGAGGAATTAAAGACCCAGTACTTC.

A few counts support this clone. An end of the junction does not agree with germline; a read error may underlie this. The chain links TRBV6-5 to TRBJ1-2; maybe TRBD1 (6 bases). The germline CDR1 and CDR2 sequences are MNHEY and SVGAGI. CDR3 size: 13 residues. CDR3 sequence: CASSLTGTYRYTF. DNA of the CDR3: TGTGCCAGCAGCCTAACAGGGACCTATCGCTACACCTTC.

This clone was detected a few times. This chain's CDR3 is CASSAGGPPLHF. The CDR3 bases are TGCGCCAGCAGTGCGGGGGGACCACCCCTCCACTTT. The chain employs TRBV10-1 and TRBJ1-6, with D tentatively TRBD1 (5 bases). The ends were cut back, 4 bases at V and 11 bases at J, with 9 bases in the middle. Germline-derived CDR1 and CDR2 are WNHNN and SYGVQD (reference sequence). The CDR3 is made up of 12 amino acids.

The rearrangement uses TRBV5-5 and TRBJ2-2, with 9 bases aligning to TRBD1. With 2 bases clipped from V and 2 bases from J, the junction kept 7 bases outside the gene matches. There are 17 residues in the CDR3. The germline CDR1 and CDR2 sequences are SGHKS and YYEKEE (reference sequence). The DNA of the CDR3 is TGTGCCAGCAGCTTTATTGCGGGACAGGGAAACACCGGGGAGCTGTTTTTT. Its protein product is CASSFIAGQGNTGELFF.

The chain links TRBV6-1 to TRBJ2-1; D unresolved. Trimming took off 2 bases at V and 0 bases at J, with 11 bases between the two ends. The CDR3 is 16 residues long. From germline, CDR1 is MNHNS and CDR2 SASEGT. The CDR3 bases are TGTGCCAGCAGTGAACCGACATCGAGCTCCTACAATGAGCAGTTCTTC. Its translation: CASSEPTSSSYNEQFF.

The rearrangement joins TRBV13 to TRBJ2-7; possibly TRBD2 for D (6 bases). The germline CDR1 and CDR2 sequences are PRHDT and FYEKMQ (reference sequence). Trimming removed 7 bases from V and 7 bases from J, with 8 bases in between. The CDR3 extends over 10 amino acids. Here the CDR3 reads CASKGREQYF. The CDR3 DNA reads TGTGCCAGCAAAGGGAGGGAGCAGTACTTC. Supplemented by reference TRBV13 and TRBJ2-7, the full variable domain reads AAGVIQSPRHLIKEKRETATLKCYPIPRHDTVYWYQQGPGQDPQFLISFYEKMQSDKGSIPDRFSAQQFSDYHSELNMSSLELGDSALYFCASKGREQYFGPGTRLTVT.

The V call is TRBV27, the J call TRBJ1-6; D uncertain. V was shortened by 2 bases and J by 9 bases, with 5 bases between the two germline ends. This CDR3 is built from 12 residues. Germline CDR1 reads MNHEY; CDR2 reads SMNVEV (reference sequence). Here the CDR3 DNA reads TGTGCCAGCAGTTTAGCGCGTTCACCCCTCCACTTT. This encodes CASSLARSPLHF.

The chain couples TRBV28 to TRBJ2-2; D unresolved. V gave up 6 bases and J gave up 2 bases, with 10 bases separating them. Germline lookup yields CDR1 MDHEN and CDR2 SYDVKM. The CDR3 is 14 residues long. CDR3 sequence (DNA): TGTGCCAGCAGGTTAGAACTTAACACCGGGGAGCTGTTTTTT. Translated: CASRLELNTGELFF.

This clone was seen many times. The rearrangement uses TRBV29-1 and TRBJ2-7; 8 bases are shared with TRBD2. CDR3 length: 13 residues. The germline V gene encodes CDR1 SQVTM and CDR2 ANQGSEA. CDR3: CSILRAGGNEQYF. The CDR3 nucleotides read TGCAGTATTCTTAGGGCGGGAGGTAACGAGCAGTACTTC.

The sample holds a few counts of this clone. The genes are TRBV3-1 (or the pseudogene TRBV3-2) and TRBJ2-3; 11 positions match TRBD2. Germline V CDR1 and CDR2: LGHDT, YNNKEL (reference sequence). The CDR3 has 17 amino acids. Trimming took 6 bases from V and 1 from J; bases not matched to a gene: 9. The CDR3 loop is CASRRLAGKSGTDTQYF. In nucleotides, the CDR3 is TGTGCCAGCAGACGACTAGCGGGGAAGTCGGGCACAGATACGCAGTATTTT.

V usage is TRBV5-1 and J usage is TRBJ2-7; a possible D gene is TRBD1 (6 bases). The germline gives CDR1 SGHRS, CDR2 YFSETQ. Trimming shortened V by 4 bases and J by 0 bases, and 17 bases separated the two germline ends. This CDR3 is 16 amino acids long. The CDR3 bases are TGCGCCAGCAGCAAAGATCGGACAGTAACCTCCTACGAGCAGTACTTC. Its translation: CASSKDRTVTSYEQYF.

The chain couples TRBV28 to TRBJ2-7; perhaps TRBD2 as D (6 bases). The V end lost 6 bases, the J end lost 5 bases, and 20 bases lay between the germline ends. Per the germline V gene, CDR1 is MDHEN and CDR2 is SYDVKM. CDR3 length: 15 residues. CDR3 coding DNA: TGTGCCAGCAGCCTACCGGCGGGGAATTTTGACGAGCAGTACTTC. It translates to CASSLPAGNFDEQYF.

The gene calls are TRBV12-5 and TRBJ2-1; 8 positions match TRBD2. The CDR3 has 16 amino acids. Germline CDR1 is LGHNT and CDR2 is FRNRAP. Trimming at V came to 2 bases and at J to 7 bases, leaving 10 bases not matched to a gene. In nucleotides, the CDR3 is TGTGCTAGTGGTTTGAAACCGGGACTAGTGGCAAATGAGCAGTTCTTC. Protein product: CASGLKPGLVANEQFF.

J is TRBJ2-1 and V is TRBV7-9, with unresolved D. The germline V and J ends were trimmed by 0 bases and 7 bases, with 13 bases remaining between them. Germline V gene sequence: CDR1 SEHNR, CDR2 FQNEAQ (reference sequence). This CDR3 has 15 residues. The CDR3 spells CASSLATWARNEQFF. Written as DNA, the CDR3 is TGTGCCAGCAGCTTAGCCACCTGGGCAAGAAATGAGCAGTTCTTC.